The clone carrying this T cell receptor (beta chain) turned up a few times. The antigen remains undetermined. At one end the junction does not follow the germline gene, possibly because of a read error. The data were obtained in a study of tumor and adjacent non-tumor tissue in lung cancer. Study context: Patients comprised about eleven adenocarcinoma, a couple of squamous cell carcinoma and 1 small cell lung cancer. Each sample yielded 4 million to 4.5 million productive TCRbeta reads on average.

Study outcomes and limitations: Compared with tumor, normal lung showed significantly lower TCR diversity.

The length of the CDR3 is 14 residues. The V gene's germline CDR1 is MNHNS and CDR2 SASEGT. No cell sorting was done before RNA was extracted from the tissue. TCRbeta libraries were built with three rounds of nested PCR, modified from ARM-PCR. TCRdb reanalysed the multiplex PCR reads using MiXCR and keeps one entry per CDR3 protein. The repertoire holds 100,000 to 120,000 distinct CDR3 sequences, under 90% seen once, with more than 20% in the top ten. The chain couples TRBV6-1 to TRBJ1-5; a possible D gene is TRBD1 (5 bases). The TCR was taken from a man aged 70-80 years with non-small cell lung cancer. Source material: lung tumor tissue. CDR3 coding DNA: TGTGCCAGCAGTGCGGAGGGGAGCAATCAGCCCCAGCACTTT. Encoded protein: CASSAEGSNQPQHF.